The 25 T cell receptor beta chains listed next were all sequenced from one sample in a study of post-analysis software for immune sequencing data. Study conclusions and caveats: Comparison of patients with controls showed about 5 TRBV segments more frequent in patients, TRBV5-6, TRBV5-1 and TRBV20-1 among them.

No antigen is known for these receptors. TCR beta libraries were prepared from cDNA with unique molecular identifiers. TCRdb analysed the PCR reads with MiXCR anew, one entry per CDR3 protein. The sample has roughly 620,000 distinct CDR3 sequences, 44% seen once. The source material was blood. The receptors shown here come from a girl aged 5-17 years with multiple sclerosis.

The chain combines TRBV7-2 with TRBJ2-3; TRBD2 matches 13 bases. The trim removed 5 bases at V and 3 bases at J, leaving 5 bases unmatched. Germline V gene data show CDR1 as SGHTA and CDR2 as FQGNSA. CDR3 length: 16 residues. In DNA, the CDR3 is TGTGCCAGCAGCACTGGACTAGCGGGGGTAACAGATACGCAGTATTTT. This gives the protein CASSTGLAGVTDTQYF. Full variable domain (outside the CDR3, taken from reference TRBV7-2 and TRBJ2-3): GAGVSQSPSNKVTEKGKDVELRCDPISGHTALYWYRQSLGQGLEFLIYFQGNSAPDKSGLPSDRFSAERTGGSVSTLTIQRTQQEDSAVYLCASSTGLAGVTDTQYFGPGTRLTVL.

There are a few counts of this clonotype. V usage is TRBV5-1 and J usage is TRBJ2-7; TRBD1 might be the D (6 bases). The CDR3 has 14 amino acids. The V and J ends lost 5 bases and 0 bases respectively, with 12 bases between them. The V gene's germline CDR1 is SGHRS and CDR2 YFSETQ. As DNA, the CDR3 is TGCGCCAGCAGGCTCACAGGGTTCTCCTACGAGCAGTACTTC. Translated, it gives CASRLTGFSYEQYF.

Here the CDR3 reads CSASLLAGNNEQFF. CDR3 bases: TGCAGTGCTAGTTTGCTAGCGGGAAACAATGAGCAGTTCTTC. This chain uses TRBV20-1 with TRBJ2-1; 9 nucleotides agree with TRBD2. This CDR3 is 14 amino acids long. Germline V lookup: CDR1 DFQATT, CDR2 SNEGSKA (reference sequence). With V trimmed by 3 bases and J by 5 bases, 5 bases remained unmatched.

Only a few counts were recorded for this clonotype. The chain employs TRBV12-3 or TRBV12-4 and TRBJ2-7; no clear D gene. The ends were cut back, 2 bases at V and 0 bases at J, with 14 bases in the middle. The length of the CDR3 is 16 residues. The CDR3 coding sequence is TGTGCCAGCAGTTTAACGATCCGGTCGAGCTCCTACGAGCAGTACTTC. It yields the protein CASSLTIRSSSYEQYF.

The chain employs TRBV20-1 and TRBJ2-7; D call uncertain. Germline loops: CDR1 DFQATT, CDR2 SNEGSKA (reference sequence). The CDR3 covers 14 residues. V gave up 6 bases and J gave up 0 bases, with 15 bases separating them. DNA for the CDR3: TGCAGTGCCTCCAGGTCCCCGAGCTCCTACGAGCAGTACTTC. As protein: CSASRSPSSYEQYF.

There are a few counts of this clonotype. CDR3 nucleotide sequence: TGCGCCAGCAGCTTGGACGGACTAGCGGGGTTCAAGGGGTTCTTC. Residues: CASSLDGLAGFKGFF. The chain links TRBV5-1 to TRBJ2-1, with 12 bases lining up with TRBD2. Per germline, CDR1 SGHRS and CDR2 YFSETQ. The CDR3 spans 15 residues. Unmatched junction bases numbered 10, after V lost 0 bases and J lost 15 bases. The full variable domain, its missing parts supplied by reference TRBV5-1 and TRBJ2-1, is KAGVTQTPRYLIKTRGQQVTLSCSPISGHRSVSWYQQTPGQGLQFLFEYFSETQRNKGNFPGRFSGRQFSNSRSEMNVSTLELGDSALYLCASSLDGLAGFKGFFGPGTRLTVL.

A few counts support this clonotype. The rearrangement uses TRBV5-1 and TRBJ1-2, with 11 bases fitting TRBD1. The germline V gene encodes CDR1 SGHRS and CDR2 YFSETQ. The ends lost 4 bases at V and 8 bases at J; junction bases unmatched: 10. The CDR3 has 15 residues. The CDR3 nucleotides are TGCGCCAGCAGCGGAACCGGGACAGGGGGTTTGGGCTACACCTTC. Its translation: CASSGTGTGGLGYTF.

The gene calls are TRBV5-1 and TRBJ2-7; D not certain. The CDR3 extends over 15 amino acids. The V gene lost 0 bases and the J gene lost 3 bases, with 13 bases spanning the gap. CDR1 and CDR2 from the germline V gene are SGHRS and YFSETQ. CDR3 amino acids: CASSLAGLENYEQYF. CDR3 nucleotides: TGCGCCAGCAGCTTGGCCGGGCTGGAGAACTACGAGCAGTACTTC.

This clonotype was observed a handful of times. V is TRBV24-1 and J is TRBJ1-2; maybe TRBD1 (5 bases). The germline V gene encodes CDR1 KGHDR and CDR2 SFDVKD. This CDR3 spans 16 amino acids. Trimming took off 4 bases at V and 5 bases at J, with 19 bases between the two ends. CDR3 nucleotides: TGTGCCACCAGTGAGGCCACCTCAGGGAAAGGATATGGCTACACCTTC. Translating it yields CATSEATSGKGYGYTF.

This rearrangement joins TRBV27 to TRBJ2-2, with 8 bases identical to TRBD1. Germline-derived CDR1 and CDR2 are MNHEY and SMNVEV (reference sequence). This CDR3 has 13 amino acids. The J segment lost 6 bases and the V segment lost 5 bases, leaving 2 bases of the junction unmatched. The CDR3 DNA reads TGTGCCAGCAGTCTACAGGGGGCCGGGGAGCTGTTTTTT. Encoded protein: CASSLQGAGELFF.

This clonotype was detected only a few times. This chain links TRBV27 with TRBJ2-7; D is undetermined. V gave up 6 bases and J gave up 3 bases, with 9 bases separating them. The CDR3 runs 12 residues. Per germline, CDR1 MNHEY and CDR2 SMNVEV (reference sequence). The CDR3 nucleotides are TGTGCCAGCAGCCGATACGGCTACGAGCAGTACTTC. Encoded protein: CASSRYGYEQYF.

V usage is TRBV5-1 and J usage is TRBJ2-1; no reliable D call. CDR1 and CDR2 (germline): SGHRS, YFSETQ. The V gene lost 2 bases and the J gene lost 2 bases, with 8 bases spanning the gap. The CDR3 length is 14 residues. Here the CDR3 reads CASSLEQPYNEQFF. The CDR3 DNA reads TGCGCCAGCAGCTTAGAACAGCCCTACAATGAGCAGTTCTTC.

There are a few counts of this clonotype. The gene calls are TRBV20-1 and TRBJ1-4, with 8 positions matching TRBD1. CDR1 and CDR2 (germline): DFQATT, SNEGSKA (reference sequence). The CDR3 has 14 amino acids. The junction had 5 bases not matched to a gene; V was cut back by 1 base and J by 7 bases. CDR3: CSARVPGGVEKLFF. CDR3 coding DNA: TGCAGTGCTAGAGTCCCAGGGGGCGTTGAAAAACTGTTTTTT.

The chain recombines TRBV7-9 with TRBJ1-1; 8 positions agree with TRBD1. Germline assignment: CDR1 SEHNR and CDR2 FQNEAQ (reference sequence). V lost 5 bases and J lost 3; bases outside the gene matches: 8. The CDR3 spans 15 residues. DNA for the CDR3: TGTGCCAGCAGCCCAGACAGGGGCCGGGACACTGAAGCTTTCTTT. This codes for CASSPDRGRDTEAFF.

This clonotype is a singleton in its sample. The J gene is TRBJ2-1, the V gene TRBV2; 12 bases fit TRBD2. The CDR3 contains 15 residues. The V gene's germline CDR1 is SNHLY and CDR2 FYNNEI. J lost 2 bases, V lost 6 bases, and 2 bases had no gene match. The CDR3 coding sequence is TGTGCCAGCAGAGGACTAGCGGGAACCTACAATGAGCAGTTCTTC. This translates into CASRGLAGTYNEQFF.

The V gene is TRBV5-1, the J gene TRBJ2-3; D uncertain. Trimming shortened V by 7 bases and J by 0 bases, and 15 bases separated the two germline ends. This CDR3 spans 15 amino acids. CDR1 and CDR2 from the germline V gene are SGHRS and YFSETQ. The CDR3 loop reads CASRQSRLSTDTQYF. The CDR3 nucleotides are TGCGCCAGCCGCCAAAGCCGGTTAAGCACAGATACGCAGTATTTT.

This clonotype was counted a few times. The chain is built from TRBV12-5 and TRBJ2-6; D is undetermined. Germline CDR1 is LGHNT and CDR2 is FRNRAP. V lost 1 base, J lost 4 bases, and 5 bases lay in between. CDR3 length: 14 residues. CDR3 sequence: CASGLGKGANVLTF. DNA of the CDR3: TGTGCTAGTGGTTTGGGAAAAGGGGCCAACGTCCTGACTTTC.

This clonotype was seen more than once but under ten times. This rearrangement joins TRBV5-1 to TRBJ2-3, with D tentatively TRBD2 (6 bases). Germline values: CDR1 SGHRS, CDR2 YFSETQ. This CDR3 has 16 residues. The V and J ends lost 3 bases and 2 bases respectively, with 16 bases between them. The chain's CDR3 is CASSWNLGGSTDTQYF. CDR3 bases: TGCGCCAGCAGCTGGAATCTCGGGGGTTCCACAGATACGCAGTATTTT.

This chain links TRBV4-2 with TRBJ2-4; 7 bases are a match to TRBD2. The CDR3 contains 17 residues. V lost 1 base, J lost 0 bases, and 6 bases stayed unmatched. Germline V gene lookup returns CDR1 LGHNA and CDR2 YNFKEQ. CDR3 amino acids: CASSQVAGAVAKNIQYF. The CDR3 DNA reads as TGTGCCAGCAGCCAAGTGGCGGGAGCTGTAGCCAAAAACATTCAGTACTTC.

The chain carries TRBV11-2 and TRBJ2-7, with 13 bases matching TRBD2. V gave up 3 bases and J gave up 0 bases; unmatched junction bases: 5. Looked up from germline, CDR1 is SGHAT and CDR2 is FQNNGV. The CDR3 is made up of 17 amino acids. CDR3 in amino acids: CASSLRLAGGPSYEQYF. CDR3 DNA: TGTGCCAGCAGCTTGAGACTAGCGGGAGGCCCCTCCTACGAGCAGTACTTC.

The gene calls are TRBV12-3 or TRBV12-4 and TRBJ2-3; the D is unclear. The CDR3 runs 13 residues. V lost 6 bases and J lost 4, with 11 bases in between. The CDR3 bases are TGTGCCAGCAGGCGAGGAGTGGCAGATACGCAGTATTTT. It encodes CASRRGVADTQYF.

The chain combines TRBV5-1 with TRBJ2-5, with D uncertain. The germline CDR1 and CDR2 sequences are SGHRS and YFSETQ. The V and J ends lost 6 bases and 1 base respectively, with 16 bases between them. The CDR3 has 15 residues. The CDR3 DNA reads as TGCGCCAGCAAAAGGACGCGCGACCTCCAAGAGACCCAGTACTTC. Its protein is CASKRTRDLQETQYF.

This clonotype was seen a few times. The chain carries TRBV29-1 and TRBJ2-3; D is possibly TRBD1 (5 bases). The CDR3 runs 16 residues. CDR1 and CDR2 from the germline V gene are SQVTM and ANQGSEA. V shed 1 base and J shed 3 bases, with 17 bases lying between them. CDR3 nucleotides: TGCAGCGTTGAAGTCCTGGACGACAGCCCGACAGATACGCAGTATTTT. It codes for CSVEVLDDSPTDTQYF.

This clonotype occurred a few times. V and J are TRBV7-2 and TRBJ1-6, with TRBD1 identical over 8 bases. CDR1 and CDR2 (germline): SGHTA, FQGNSA. The CDR3 length is 16 residues. J gave up 0 bases and V 6 bases, and 4 bases lay outside the gene matches. CDR3: CASRRTGSSYNSPLHF. CDR3 nucleotide sequence: TGTGCCAGCAGACGGACAGGGAGCTCCTATAATTCACCCCTCCACTTT.

Of note for this clonotype: At one end, the junction sequence differs from germline, possibly due to a read error. V and J are TRBV6-5 and TRBJ2-3, with 10 bases lining up with TRBD2. CDR1 and CDR2 from the germline V gene are MNHEY and SVGAGI. This CDR3 is 16 amino acids long. CDR3 residues: CASSHSSGGSTDTQYF. CDR3 sequence (DNA): TGTGCCAGCAGTCACTCTAGCGGGGGAAGCACAGATACGCAGTATTTT.